This TCR beta chain stems from a study of cytomegalovirus exposure and HLA in healthy donors. Findings of the study overall: The investigators catalogued 150 to 200 TCR beta chains as cytomegalovirus-associated.

The CDR3 has 14 residues. V lost 0 bases to trimming and J lost 6 bases, with 9 bases between them. Germline V gene data show CDR1 as LNHDA and CDR2 as SQIVND (reference sequence). In the PCR, 60 Vbeta and 13 Jbeta primers were used. Generated by immunoSEQ multiplex PCR, the TCRdb table keeps only in-frame clones and is missing some. The sample includes some 170,000 clones, 70% to 85% of them seen just once. With respect to this clone: Its antigen is not identified.

Source material: PBMCs. This receptor was obtained from a man aged 35-49 years in good health and CMV-seronegative. This chain links TRBV19 with TRBJ2-1, with D perhaps TRBD2 (5 bases). CDR3 sequence (DNA): TGTGCCAGTAGTATAGATACTAGTGGCAATGAGCAGTTCTTC. This codes for CASSIDTSGNEQFF.